This TCR beta chain derives from a study of T cell responses to AZD1222 COVID-19 vaccine (dated by TCRdb to 2020 to 2023). A note on the overall study: TCR sequencing covered roughly 230 trial participants: 200 to 210 given two doses of AZD1222 and 26 given two doses of MenACWY control vaccine. Enrollment into the trials was organized by age into subgroups of 18-55, 56-69 and 70-plus years, and those subgroups contained roughly 160, 29 and 62 TCR-sequenced participants, respectively. The study at large found these results: Reportedly, close to half of the unique spike-specific TCRs recognized epitopes lying outside the regions that are mutated in the B.1.351 and B.1.1.7 variants. Because no day 14 peak-response samples were available, the repertoires could be characterized only after the peak T cell response. Participants were mostly white British, with more females than males. The authors suggested clonal diversity may have been underestimated. Spike-specific TCR breadth and depth rose significantly after two AZD1222 doses compared with day 0 and with MenACWY recipients. The vaccine-associated CD4 TCRs covered the entire spike protein, and the dominant responses fell in regions 160-218 and 743-854. Only a handful of AZD1222 recipients were SARS-CoV-2 seropositive at baseline, limiting conclusions about previously exposed vaccinees. In the small 56-69-year group, the increase in depth fell short of significance, most likely because of low power.

The CDR3 regions of human TCRbeta chains were analyzed by immunosequencing. On the study's bioinformatics: Repertoire TCRs were matched against a reference library of SARS-CoV-2-specific TCRs generated with the MIRA antigen-specificity platform. Breadth was defined as the fraction of unique TCRs that were SARS-CoV-2-associated. Depth was defined as the fraction of total T cells that were SARS-CoV-2-associated. Using the MIRA data, every spike-specific TCR was mapped to the spike region that the TCR reacted to and assigned to either a CD4 or a CD8 class. Log10-transformed breadth and depth values were compared by one-way ANOVA with Sidak's multiple comparisons tests. Sourced from immuneACCESS, this table was stored by TCRdb with only in-frame sequences that have V and J called. A share of the clones is absent; for the studies checked, an unresolved V gene accounts for under half, and the remainder has no known explanation. V and J calls and clone size are those listed in that table; D and trimming were worked out from the DNA. Within this sample are some 80,000 clones, with about three quarters of them counted one time only. Roughly a quarter of the sample is taken by the ten largest.

From cysteine to phenylalanine, the CDR3 is 14 amino acids long. The read is trimmed to its CDR3 DNA, 42 bases read in frame from base 1. Reading the germline V gene (reference sequence) gives CDR1 LNHNV and CDR2 YYDKDF. Ends trimmed: V by 4 bases, J by 10 bases; bases unmatched to a gene: 9. The time point label for this specimen denotes: about 28 days (+/-7) after the second vaccine dose. The treatment or condition label of this sample denotes: meningococcal conjugate vaccine given as trial control. Samples from vaccinated people were obtained from the UK trials COV001 and COV002, which included a single-blind randomized controlled phase 2/3 trial of AZD1222 (ChAdOx1 nCoV-19) in healthy adults. Trial participant PBMC samples were collected at day 0 and day 28 after the second dose for TCRbeta chain sequencing. A note on this clone: No antigen is known for it. Qualities for individual bases were not recorded, and no much larger clone is one base off.

Sequenced material: peripheral blood, taken 28 days after the second dose of the MenACWY control vaccine. The TCR originated in an adult who received the MenACWY meningococcal vaccine as a control. This sequence uses TRBV15 and TRBJ2-1; 8 bases in between match TRBD1. The CDR3 region: CATSIDRGRREQFF. The nucleotide sequence is TGTGCCACCAGCATAGACAGGGGCCGTCGGGAGCAGTTCTTC.